This entry lists 9 T cell receptor beta chains sequenced from one sample in a study of CD4 T cells in relation to SARS-CoV-2 and coronaviruses. Unexposed donor CD4+ T cells date from about 2011-2018, before the COVID-19 pandemic. The protocol was immunoSEQ multiplex PCR, while the TCRdb copy is restricted to in-frame clones and leaves out a portion. The data contain about 59,000 clones, 86% of them singletons. Sequencing was performed on memory CD4+ T cells from PBMCs. The receptors were gathered from a human donor in good health.

To note about this clone: Other DNA sequences in this specimen translate into the identical CDR3. This sequence joins TRBV3-1 (or the pseudogene TRBV3-2) and TRBJ2-5; the D is unclear. V gave up 1 base and J gave up 5 bases, with 5 bases separating them. The CDR3 is 12 residues long. The V gene's germline CDR1 is LGHDT and CDR2 YNNKEL (reference sequence). The CDR3 region is CASSQGGETQYF. In DNA form, the CDR3 reads TGTGCCAGCAGCCAAGGAGGCGAGACCCAGTACTTC.

A few counts support this clone. This chain uses TRBV19 with TRBJ1-1; TRBD1 might be the D (5 bases). The CDR3 spans 15 residues. Germline lookup yields CDR1 LNHDA and CDR2 SQIVND (reference sequence). Trimming removed 4 bases at V and 4 bases at J, with 16 bases between. The CDR3 DNA is TGTGCCAGTAGTACTCTCGACAGAACTGGCACTGAAGCTTTCTTT. As protein: CASSTLDRTGTEAFF.

V gene TRBV9 combines with J gene TRBJ2-1; maybe TRBD2 (5 bases). The germline CDR1 and CDR2 sequences are SGDLS and YYNGEE. V lost 0 bases, J lost 8 bases, and 18 bases lay in between. CDR3 size: 16 residues. The CDR3 protein is CASSVGLGLGLHEQFF. The CDR3 DNA is TGTGCCAGCAGCGTAGGCTTAGGACTGGGCCTCCATGAGCAGTTCTTC. Based on the CDR3 plus reference TRBV9 and TRBJ2-1, the full variable domain is DSGVTQTPKHLITATGQRVTLRCSPRSGDLSVYWYQQSLDQGLQFLIQYYNGEERAKGNILERFSAQQFPDLHSELNLSSLELGDSALYFCASSVGLGLGLHEQFFGPGTRLTVL.

This chain connects TRBV4-2 to TRBJ2-3, with 7 bases identical to TRBD1. Germline V gene data show CDR1 as LGHNA and CDR2 as YNFKEQ. V dropped 1 base and J dropped 2; count of bases not matched to a gene: 6. This CDR3 spans 16 amino acids. The CDR3 spells CASSQARTGYTDTQYF. CDR3 bases: TGTGCCAGCAGCCAAGCCCGGACAGGCTACACAGATACGCAGTATTTT.

A few counts support this clone. V usage is TRBV29-1 and J usage is TRBJ2-1; D perhaps matches TRBD2 (5 bases). The CDR3 contains 14 residues. Germline CDR1 is SQVTM and CDR2 is ANQGSEA. With 8 bases removed from V and 7 bases from J, the gap between germline ends came to 21 bases. CDR3 amino acids: CSNSWGTRGNEQFF. The DNA for the CDR3 is TGCAGCAATTCTTGGGGTACCCGCGGGAATGAGCAGTTCTTC.

The chain uses TRBV4-1 and TRBJ2-1; TRBD1 agrees at 7 bases. The CDR3 runs to 13 residues. Germline V lookup: CDR1 MGHRA, CDR2 YSYEKL. Unmatched junction bases numbered 7, after V lost 2 bases and J lost 12 bases. CDR3 loop: CASSQRGQFVQFF. As DNA, the CDR3 is TGCGCCAGCAGCCAACGGGGACAGTTTGTGCAGTTCTTC.

This chain uses TRBV5-1 with TRBJ2-5, with 10 bases fitting TRBD1. In germline, CDR1 is SGHRS, CDR2 YFSETQ. CDR3 length: 16 amino acids. J gave up 5 bases and V 0 bases, and 7 bases lay outside the gene matches. CDR3 amino acids: CASSLEGQGYRETQYF. Written as DNA, the CDR3 is TGCGCCAGCAGCTTGGAGGGACAGGGGTATCGGGAGACCCAGTACTTC.

The chain uses TRBV27 and TRBJ2-3; 7 bases are shared with TRBD1. The CDR3 covers 15 residues. V lost 3 bases and J lost 2; bases outside the gene matches: 5. CDR1 is MNHEY and CDR2 is SMNVEV in the germline V gene (reference sequence). For the CDR3, the DNA is TGTGCCAGCAGTTTCGACAGGGAACTCACAGATACGCAGTATTTT. Translating gives CASSFDRELTDTQYF.

This CDR3 reads CASSLLITDTQYF. The CDR3 DNA reads as TGTGCCAGCAGCTTACTAATCACAGATACGCAGTATTTT. This chain links TRBV7-3 with TRBJ2-3, with no clear D. From germline, CDR1 is SGHTA and CDR2 FQGTGA. Deletions cut 2 bases from V and 2 bases from J, with 5 bases between. This CDR3 has 13 residues.